The T cell receptor beta chain under discussion was sequenced for a study of cytotoxic CD8 clonotypes in ibrutinib-treated CLL. At the level of the study: The taking of response samples occurred after a median about 12 months of treatment, with a range of 6 to 36.

V trimming: 0 bases; J trimming: 6 bases; junction bases outside the gene matches: 6. The CDR3 consists of 15 residues. CDR1 MNHEY and CDR2 SVGAGI come from the germline V gene. Sequenced by immunoSEQ multiplex PCR; TCRdb stores in-frame clones only, minus some. The sample records 150,000 to 200,000 clones, about 88% being singletons. V gene TRBV6-5 combines with J gene TRBJ2-7; 9 positions match TRBD1. Sequencing was performed on PBMCs, taken at disease progression, from a patient treated with ibrutinib. This receptor was identified in a human donor with chronic lymphocytic leukemia. DNA of the CDR3: TGTGCCAGCAGTTACTCCGGGACAGGGACTCTCGAGCAGTACTTC. Translated: CASSYSGTGTLEQYF.